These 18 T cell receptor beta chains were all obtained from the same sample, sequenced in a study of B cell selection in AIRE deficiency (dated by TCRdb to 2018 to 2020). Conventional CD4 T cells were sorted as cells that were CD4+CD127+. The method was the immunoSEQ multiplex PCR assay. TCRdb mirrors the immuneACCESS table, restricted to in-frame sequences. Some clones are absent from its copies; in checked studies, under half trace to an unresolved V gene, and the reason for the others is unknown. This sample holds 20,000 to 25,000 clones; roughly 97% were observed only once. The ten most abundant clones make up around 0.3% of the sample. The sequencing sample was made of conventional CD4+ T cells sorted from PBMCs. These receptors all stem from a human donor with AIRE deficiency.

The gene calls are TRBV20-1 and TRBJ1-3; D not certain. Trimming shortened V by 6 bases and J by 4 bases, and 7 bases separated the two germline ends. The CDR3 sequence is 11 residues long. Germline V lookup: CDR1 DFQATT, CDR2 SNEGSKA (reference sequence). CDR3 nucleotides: TGCAGTGCCCGGTCGGGAAACACCATATATTTT. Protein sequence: CSARSGNTIYF.

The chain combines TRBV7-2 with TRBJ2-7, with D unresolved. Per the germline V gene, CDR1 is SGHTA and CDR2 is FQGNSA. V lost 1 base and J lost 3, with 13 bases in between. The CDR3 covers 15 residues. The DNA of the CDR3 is TGTGCCAGCAGCTTAGGCGTTGTAGGCGGCTACGAGCAGTACTTC. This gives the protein CASSLGVVGGYEQYF.

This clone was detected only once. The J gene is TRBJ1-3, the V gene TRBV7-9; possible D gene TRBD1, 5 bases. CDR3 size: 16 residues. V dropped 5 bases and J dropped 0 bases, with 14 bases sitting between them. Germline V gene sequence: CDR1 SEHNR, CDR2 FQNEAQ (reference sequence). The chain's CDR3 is CASSIRGDRSGNTIYF. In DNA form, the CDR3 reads TGTGCCAGCAGCATCCGAGGGGACCGCTCTGGAAACACCATATATTTT.

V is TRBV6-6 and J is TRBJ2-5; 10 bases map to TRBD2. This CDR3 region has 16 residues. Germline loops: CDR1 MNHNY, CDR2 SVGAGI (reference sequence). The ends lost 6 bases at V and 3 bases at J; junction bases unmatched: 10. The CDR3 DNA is TGTGCCAGCAGCCCCTTAGGACTAGCGGCGAAAGAGACCCAGTACTTC. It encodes CASSPLGLAAKETQYF.

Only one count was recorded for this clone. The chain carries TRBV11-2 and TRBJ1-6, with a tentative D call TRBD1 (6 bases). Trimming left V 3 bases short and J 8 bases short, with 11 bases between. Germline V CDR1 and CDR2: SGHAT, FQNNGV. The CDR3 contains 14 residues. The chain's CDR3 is CASSFLRGDSPLHF. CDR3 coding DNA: TGTGCCAGCAGCTTTCTCAGGGGCGATTCACCCCTCCACTTT. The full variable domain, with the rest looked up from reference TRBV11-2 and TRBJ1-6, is EAGVAQSPRYKIIEKRQSVAFWCNPISGHATLYWYQQILGQGPKLLIQFQNNGVVDDSQLPKDRFSAERLKGVDSTLKIQPAKLEDSAVYLCASSFLRGDSPLHFGNGTRLTVT.

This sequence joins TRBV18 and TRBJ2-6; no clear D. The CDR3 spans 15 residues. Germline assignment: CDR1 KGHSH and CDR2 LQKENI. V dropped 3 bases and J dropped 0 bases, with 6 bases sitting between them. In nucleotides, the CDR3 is TGTGCCAGCTCACCGATAATCTCTGGGGCCAACGTCCTGACTTTC. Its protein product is CASSPIISGANVLTF.

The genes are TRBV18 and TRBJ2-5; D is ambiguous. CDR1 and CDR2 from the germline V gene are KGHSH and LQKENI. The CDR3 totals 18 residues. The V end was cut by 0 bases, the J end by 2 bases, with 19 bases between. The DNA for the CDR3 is TGTGCCAGCTCACCACCTCCTCGGGCCTCCTCGGTACAAGAGACCCAGTACTTC. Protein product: CASSPPPRASSVQETQYF. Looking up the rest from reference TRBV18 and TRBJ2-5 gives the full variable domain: NAGVMQNPRHLVRRRGQEARLRCSPMKGHSHVYWYRQLPEEGLKFMVYLQKENIIDESGMPKERFSAEFPKEGPSILRIQQVVRGDSAAYFCASSPPPRASSVQETQYFGPGTRLLVL.

In nucleotides, the CDR3 is TGTGCCAGCAGCTTGGATTGGCAACCTAGCACAGATACGCAGTATTTT. Residues: CASSLDWQPSTDTQYF. The J gene is TRBJ2-3, the V gene TRBV5-6; D gene uncertain. Trimming took off 0 bases at V and 0 bases at J, with 11 bases between the two ends. Germline loops: CDR1 SGHDT, CDR2 YYEEEE. This CDR3 has 16 residues.

The CDR3 protein is CASSQLIGTHSYNEQFF. CDR3 DNA sequence: TGTGCCAGCAGCCAACTAATCGGGACTCACTCCTACAATGAGCAGTTCTTC. The V and J genes are TRBV4-2 and TRBJ2-1; D is perhaps TRBD2 (6 bases). Per germline, CDR1 LGHNA and CDR2 YNFKEQ. V gave up 2 bases and J gave up 0 bases, with 14 bases separating them. This CDR3 has 17 residues.

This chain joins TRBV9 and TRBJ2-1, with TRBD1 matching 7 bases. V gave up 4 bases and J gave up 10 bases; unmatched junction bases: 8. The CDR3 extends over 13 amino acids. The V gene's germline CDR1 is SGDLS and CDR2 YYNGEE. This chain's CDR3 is CASSLTGSGEQFF. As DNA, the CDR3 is TGTGCCAGCAGCCTGACAGGGTCAGGCGAGCAGTTCTTC.

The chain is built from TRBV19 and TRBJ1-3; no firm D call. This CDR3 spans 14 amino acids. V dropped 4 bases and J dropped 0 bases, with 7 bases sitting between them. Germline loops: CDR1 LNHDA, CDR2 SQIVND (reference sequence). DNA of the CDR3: TGTGCCAGTAGTACCAGAAACTCTGGAAACACCATATATTTT. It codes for CASSTRNSGNTIYF.

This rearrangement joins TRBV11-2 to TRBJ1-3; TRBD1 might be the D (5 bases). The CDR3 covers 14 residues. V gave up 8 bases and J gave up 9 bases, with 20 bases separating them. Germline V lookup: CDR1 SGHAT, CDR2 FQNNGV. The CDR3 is CASEKGPRSGTIYF. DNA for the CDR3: TGTGCCAGCGAGAAGGGGCCCCGCTCGGGCACCATATATTTT.

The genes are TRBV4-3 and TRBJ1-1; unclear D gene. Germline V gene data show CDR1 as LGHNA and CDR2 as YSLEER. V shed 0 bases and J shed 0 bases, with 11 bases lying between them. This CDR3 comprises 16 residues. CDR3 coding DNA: TGCGCCAGCAGCCAAGATCACCCCCGCCTGAACACTGAAGCTTTCTTT. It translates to CASSQDHPRLNTEAFF.

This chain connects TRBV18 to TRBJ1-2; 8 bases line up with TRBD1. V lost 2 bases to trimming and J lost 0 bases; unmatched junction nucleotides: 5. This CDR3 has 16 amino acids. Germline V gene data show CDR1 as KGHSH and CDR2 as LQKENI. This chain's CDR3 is CASSPWTGSPNYGYTF. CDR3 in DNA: TGTGCCAGCTCACCATGGACAGGGAGCCCTAACTATGGCTACACCTTC.

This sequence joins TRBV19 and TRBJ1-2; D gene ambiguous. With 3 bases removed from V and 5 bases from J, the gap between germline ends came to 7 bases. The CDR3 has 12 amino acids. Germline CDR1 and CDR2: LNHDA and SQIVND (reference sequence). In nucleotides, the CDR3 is TGTGCCAGTAGTATCCGACAATATGGCTACACCTTC. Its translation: CASSIRQYGYTF.

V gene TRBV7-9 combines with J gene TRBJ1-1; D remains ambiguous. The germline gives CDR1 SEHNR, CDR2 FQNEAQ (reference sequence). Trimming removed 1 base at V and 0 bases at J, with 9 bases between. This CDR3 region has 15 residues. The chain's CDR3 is CASSLVRRMNTEAFF. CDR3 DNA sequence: TGTGCCAGCAGCTTAGTAAGACGGATGAACACTGAAGCTTTCTTT.

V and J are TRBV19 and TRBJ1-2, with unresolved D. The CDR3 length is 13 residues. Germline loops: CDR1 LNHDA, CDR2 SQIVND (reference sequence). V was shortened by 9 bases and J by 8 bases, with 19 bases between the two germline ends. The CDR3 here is CASGRNTHRGYTF. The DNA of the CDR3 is TGTGCCAGCGGGCGGAACACGCACCGGGGCTACACCTTC.

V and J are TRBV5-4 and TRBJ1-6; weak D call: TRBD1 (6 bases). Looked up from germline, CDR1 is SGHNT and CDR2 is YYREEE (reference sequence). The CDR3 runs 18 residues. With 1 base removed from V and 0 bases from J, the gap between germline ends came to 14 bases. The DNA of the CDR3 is TGTGCCAGCAGCTTGCGGCTGGGGGCGAGCTCCTATAATTCACCCCTCCACTTT. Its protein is CASSLRLGASSYNSPLHF. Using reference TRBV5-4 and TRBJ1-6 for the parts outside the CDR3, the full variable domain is ETGVTQSPTHLIKTRGQQVTLRCSSQSGHNTVSWYQQALGQGPQFIFQYYREEENGRGNFPPRFSGLQFPNYSSELNVNALELDDSALYLCASSLRLGASSYNSPLHFGNGTRLTVT.